This paragraph covers one T cell receptor beta chain sequence. The identical CDR3 is also encoded by other nucleotide sequences in the sample. The data stem from a study of shared clonotypes between healthy human individuals. The CDR3 has 14 amino acids. Germline V gene lookup returns CDR1 SGDLS and CDR2 YYNGEE. The ends were cut back, 3 bases at V and 2 bases at J, with 12 bases in the middle. CD45RO-negative cells were positively selected for CCR7, leaving out terminally differentiated effector memory CD45RA+ cells. Repertoires were generated with immunoSEQ multiplex PCR, while TCRdb's copy carries only in-frame clones and drops some. The table records around 1.9 million clones, 93% of them present only once.

This TCR came from a young man in good health. Some clones in this sample may be carry-over from other donors' samples. The material sequenced was naive CD8+ T cells from PBMCs. V usage is TRBV9 and J usage is TRBJ2-7, with D perhaps matching TRBD2 (6 bases). CDR3 in amino acids: CASSEGTGAYEQYF. For the CDR3, the DNA is TGTGCCAGCAGCGAGGGGACTGGCGCCTACGAGCAGTACTTC.